Listed here are 14 T cell receptor beta chains from one sample, sequenced in a study of regulatory T cells in long-lasting Graves disease. Time point denoted: persistent/refractory GD, antithyroid drugs over 5 years with positive TRAb. The TCR library was made from RNA extracted from PBMCs. For TCR beta, libraries came from iRepertoire HTBI primers and Arm-PCR of CDR3 regions. MiXCR, applied by TCRdb to the multiplex PCR reads, yields one record per CDR3 protein. The table lists 400,000 to 500,000 distinct CDR3 sequences, under 25% of them singletons. The sample in question was peripheral blood mononuclear cells (PBMCs), obtained when the disease was refractory, from a patient treated with antithyroid drugs. These receptor sequences come from a female donor with Graves disease.

This clonotype was recorded many times. J is TRBJ1-5 and V is TRBV30; D is ambiguous. Germline loops: CDR1 GTSNPN, CDR2 SVGIG (reference sequence). The V end was cut by 1 base, the J end by 5 bases, with 9 bases between. The CDR3 runs to 13 residues. The CDR3 reads CAWSEGLDQPQHF. For the CDR3, the DNA is TGTGCCTGGAGTGAAGGGCTAGATCAGCCCCAGCATTTT. Looking up the rest from reference TRBV30 and TRBJ1-5 gives the full variable domain: SQTIHQWPATLVQPVGSPLSLECTVEGTSNPNLYWYRQAAGRGLQLLFYSVGIGQISSEVPQNLSASRPQDRQFILSSKKLLLSDSGFYLCAWSEGLDQPQHFGDGTRLSIL.

This clonotype has ten or more counts. The V and J genes are TRBV7-9 and TRBJ2-2; 14 bases match TRBD2. The CDR3 is 20 residues long. Germline V gene sequence: CDR1 SEHNR, CDR2 FQNEAQ (reference sequence). V was pared by 2 bases and J by 0 bases, with 8 bases of the junction left unmatched. The CDR3 bases are TGTGCCAGCAGCTTAAGGACTAGCGGGGGGACTCGTGCGAACACCGGGGAGCTGTTTTTT. Residues: CASSLRTSGGTRANTGELFF.

The sample holds a few counts of this clonotype. This chain connects TRBV6-2 or TRBV6-3 to TRBJ2-7, with a weak D call TRBD2 (5 bases). Germline CDR1 and CDR2: MNHEY and SVGEGT. V was pared by 0 bases and J by 7 bases, with 13 bases between. CDR3 length: 14 amino acids. Written as DNA, the CDR3 is TGTGCCAGCAGTTACTCCCAGACCTCGGGGGAGCAGTACTTC. Amino acid sequence: CASSYSQTSGEQYF.

This clonotype was seen at least ten times. This sequence joins TRBV9 and TRBJ2-5, with D possibly matching TRBD2 (7 bases). This CDR3 has 15 residues. V was trimmed by 4 bases and J by 2 bases, leaving 15 bases between them. The V gene's germline CDR1 is SGDLS and CDR2 YYNGEE. The CDR3 protein is CASSREGVDQETQYF. Written as DNA, the CDR3 is TGTGCCAGCAGCAGGGAGGGGGTAGATCAAGAGACCCAGTACTTC. Using reference TRBV9 and TRBJ2-5 for the parts outside the CDR3, the full variable domain is DSGVTQTPKHLITATGQRVTLRCSPRSGDLSVYWYQQSLDQGLQFLIQYYNGEERAKGNILERFSAQQFPDLHSELNLSSLELGDSALYFCASSREGVDQETQYFGPGTRLLVL.

V usage is TRBV4-1 and J usage is TRBJ1-2; D is possibly TRBD1 (6 bases). V lost 0 bases, J lost 4 bases, and 15 bases lay in between. CDR3 size: 16 residues. The germline V gene has CDR1 MGHRA and CDR2 YSYEKL. CDR3 sequence reads: CASSQDSGALFYGYTF. The CDR3 nucleotides read TGCGCCAGCAGCCAAGATTCGGGGGCGCTTTTCTATGGCTACACCTTC.

A few counts support this clonotype. The chain has TRBV6-2 or TRBV6-3 and TRBJ2-7; D ambiguous. Germline V gene sequence: CDR1 MNHEY, CDR2 SVGEGT. The CDR3 length is 15 residues. V dropped 9 bases and J dropped 6 bases, with 24 bases sitting between them. CDR3 in amino acids: CASQFLQPDLGEQYF. The CDR3 DNA reads TGTGCCAGTCAGTTTCTGCAACCGGACCTTGGCGAGCAGTACTTC.

This clonotype was seen a handful of times. The V and J genes are TRBV7-2 and TRBJ2-7, with 8 nucleotides matching TRBD2. Losses at the gene ends were 10 bases for V and 1 base for J; bases not matched to a gene: 6. This CDR3 spans 13 amino acids. The germline V gene has CDR1 SGHTA and CDR2 FQGNSA. CDR3: CATRTSRSYEQYF. The CDR3 DNA is TGTGCCACCCGGACTAGCCGATCCTACGAGCAGTACTTC. The whole variable domain, remainder taken from reference TRBV7-2 and TRBJ2-7, is GAGVSQSPSNKVTEKGKDVELRCDPISGHTALYWYRQSLGQGLEFLIYFQGNSAPDKSGLPSDRFSAERTGGSVSTLTIQRTQQEDSAVYLCATRTSRSYEQYFGPGTRLTVT.

Ten or more counts support this clonotype. An end of the junction does not agree with germline; a read error may underlie this. The chain carries TRBV6-1 and TRBJ2-7; TRBD1 matches at 7 bases. The CDR3 totals 13 residues. Germline CDR1 and CDR2: MNHNS and SASEGT. The DNA of the CDR3 is TGTGCCAGCAGCGAAAGGACCCAACAGGGGCAGAACTTC. Residues: CASSERTQQGQNF.

The sample holds many counts of this clonotype. The chain carries TRBV28 and TRBJ2-5; TRBD2 matches 8 bases. From germline, CDR1 is MDHEN and CDR2 SYDVKM. After removal of 4 bases from V and 5 bases from J, the junction contained 12 bases not matched to a gene. The CDR3 length is 16 residues. Written as DNA, the CDR3 is TGTGCCAGCAGTTCCCCCCGGGGGGGGGCCGGTGAGACCCAGTACTTC. Its protein is CASSSPRGGAGETQYF.

This clonotype was detected many times. V and J are TRBV3-1 and TRBJ1-4; D may be TRBD1 (5 bases). The V end lost 3 bases, the J end lost 8 bases, and 13 bases lay between the germline ends. The CDR3 contains 14 residues. Per germline, CDR1 LGHDT and CDR2 YNNKEL (reference sequence). The CDR3 nucleotides read TGTGCCAGCAGCCAGGGACCGTGGGCCGAAAAACTGTTTTTT. It translates to CASSQGPWAEKLFF.

The chain combines TRBV5-1 with TRBJ1-2; 7 bases align to TRBD1. CDR3 length equals 15 residues. The V segment lost 4 bases and the J segment 3 bases; nucleotides outside the gene matches: 9. CDR1 is SGHRS, CDR2 YFSETQ, per germline. The CDR3 loop is CASSLRDSSYYGYTF. CDR3 DNA: TGCGCCAGCAGCCTCCGGGACAGCTCGTACTATGGCTACACCTTC.

This clonotype was recorded at least ten times. This sequence joins TRBV28 and TRBJ1-5; D remains unclear. Germline V gene sequence: CDR1 MDHEN, CDR2 SYDVKM. The CDR3 loop spans 13 amino acids. Trimming cost V 7 bases and J 2 bases, with 9 bases left between them. Here the CDR3 reads CASKNVGNQPQHF. CDR3 nucleotide sequence: TGTGCCAGCAAGAACGTTGGCAATCAGCCCCAGCATTTT.

This clonotype was counted many times. This chain joins TRBV6-1 and TRBJ1-5; 9 bases are shared with TRBD1. CDR3 length equals 17 residues. V lost 11 bases, J lost 6 bases, and 20 bases stayed unmatched. Germline CDR1 and CDR2: MNHNS and SASEGT. CDR3 protein: CASAPGTGLPTGQPQHF. The CDR3 bases are TGTGCCTCCGCCCCCGGGACAGGGCTCCCGACGGGTCAGCCCCAGCATTTT.

The CDR3 here is CASSLGDNGAFF. In DNA, the CDR3 is TGCGCCAGCAGCTTGGGTGACAATGGAGCTTTCTTT. The chain joins TRBV5-1 to TRBJ1-1; D is unresolved. Germline CDR1 SGHRS, CDR2 YFSETQ. The CDR3 has 12 amino acids. Trimming shortened V by 0 bases and J by 10 bases, and 10 bases separated the two germline ends.